This T cell receptor beta chain was documented in a study of blood T cell repertoires in COVID-19. In the study overall: The samples span acute and convalescent COVID-19 from the United States, Italy and Spain. PBMCs, B-cell-depleted T cells, or T cells were the source of the cDNA or gDNA that made up the material.

Per the authors' pipeline: Nucleated cell number was recorded as an estimate derived from reference gene primer amplification. Using immunoSEQ multiplex PCR, the repertoire was profiled, and TCRdb retains in-frame clones only, with some absent. V, J and clone size are taken as reported in that table, and D and trimming were inferred from the DNA itself. This table has about 59,000 clones, 65% to 80% appearing once. This clonotype was obtained from a man aged 60-69 years with acute or convalescent COVID-19. Sequences were obtained from peripheral blood.

The chain's CDR3 is CASSQTGPSPHTEAFF. CDR3 coding DNA: TGCGCCAGCAGCCAGACAGGCCCCTCACCCCACACTGAAGCTTTCTTT. This sequence joins TRBV4-3 and TRBJ1-1, with a tentative D call TRBD1 (6 bases). V was trimmed by 3 bases and J by 3 bases, leaving 17 bases between them. Germline assignment: CDR1 LGHNA and CDR2 YSLEER. The CDR3 spans 16 residues.